The 29 T cell receptor beta chains in this list originate from one sample, sequenced in a study of neoadjuvant nivolumab and ipilimumab in lung cancer (dated by TCRdb to 2018 to 2021). The library was generated by the immunoSEQ multiplex PCR assay. TCRdb re-hosts the immuneACCESS table, in-frame sequences only. Its copies lack some clones; in the studies checked, an unresolved V gene accounts for under half of them, and the cause for the rest is not known. The table for this sample lists tens of thousands of clones; over 80% of them were counted only once. The top ten clones comprise 6% to 7% of the sample. This specimen's time point label, per the study, means: pretherapy, before neoadjuvant immune checkpoint inhibitors. Sequences were derived from peripheral blood, sampled before neoadjuvant nivolumab, alone or with ipilimumab. The receptors originated from an adult with non-small cell lung cancer.

This chain links TRBV11-2 with TRBJ2-3; D gene unclear. CDR1 is SGHAT, CDR2 FQNNGV, per germline. The CDR3 runs to 14 residues. Trimming took off 5 bases at V and 0 bases at J, with 9 bases between the two ends. CDR3 DNA sequence: TGTGCCAGCAGCCCAGAGACGAGCACAGATACGCAGTATTTT. This gives the protein CASSPETSTDTQYF. The full variable domain, its missing parts supplied by reference TRBV11-2 and TRBJ2-3, is EAGVAQSPRYKIIEKRQSVAFWCNPISGHATLYWYQQILGQGPKLLIQFQNNGVVDDSQLPKDRFSAERLKGVDSTLKIQPAKLEDSAVYLCASSPETSTDTQYFGPGTRLTVL.

The chain employs TRBV18 and TRBJ2-6; either TRBD1 or TRBD2 may supply D (5 bases each). Trimming took off 3 bases at V and 2 bases at J, with 14 bases between the two ends. The CDR3 length is 17 residues. The germline gives CDR1 KGHSH, CDR2 LQKENI. The CDR3 DNA reads as TGTGCCAGCTCACCCTCGATGGGGGATACTGGGGCCAACGTCCTGACTTTC. This gives the protein CASSPSMGDTGANVLTF.

CDR3 protein: CASRLSPGKGFTDTQYF. The CDR3 DNA reads as TGTGCAAGTCGCTTATCTCCAGGGAAAGGGTTCACAGATACGCAGTATTTT. This rearrangement joins TRBV12-2 to TRBJ2-3; TRBD1 is the table's D call and was not checked against the DNA. TRBV12-2 is a recognized pseudogene. The CDR3 extends over 17 amino acids.

The J gene is TRBJ2-7, the V gene TRBV6-1; D is undetermined. CDR1 and CDR2 from the germline V gene are MNHNS and SASEGT. The V end lost 6 bases, the J end lost 0 bases, and 9 bases lay between the germline ends. The CDR3 runs 13 residues. The CDR3 sequence: CASRTESSYEQYF. CDR3 nucleotides: TGTGCCAGCAGGACGGAGAGCTCCTACGAGCAGTACTTC.

This chain uses TRBV5-5 with TRBJ2-3; TRBD2 matches at 10 bases. J lost 0 bases, V lost 0 bases, and 4 bases had no gene match. This CDR3 has 17 amino acids. Germline CDR1 SGHKS, CDR2 YYEKEE (reference sequence). CDR3 DNA: TGTGCCAGCAGCTTGGCTAGCGGGGGCCCCAGCACAGATACGCAGTATTTT. Translation: CASSLASGGPSTDTQYF.

A single count supports this clone. The chain joins TRBV7-2 to TRBJ2-7; 7 bases align to TRBD2. J gave up 2 bases and V 1 base, and 5 bases lay outside the gene matches. The CDR3 loop spans 15 amino acids. Germline CDR1 reads SGHTA; CDR2 reads FQGNSA. CDR3 nucleotides: TGTGCCAGCAGCTTAGGGGGGGGAGCTCCCTACGAGCAGTACTTC. It translates to CASSLGGGAPYEQYF.

The chain couples TRBV5-5 to TRBJ2-2; no clear D gene. Germline V lookup: CDR1 SGHKS, CDR2 YYEKEE (reference sequence). CDR3 length: 15 amino acids. V was trimmed by 2 bases and J by 5 bases, leaving 13 bases between them. The CDR3 DNA sequence: TGTGCCAGCAGCTTCGCTCTGGGAATAACCGGGGAGCTGTTTTTT. This translates into CASSFALGITGELFF.

The rearrangement links TRBV6-1 to TRBJ2-2; the D is unclear. CDR3 length equals 12 residues. CDR1 is MNHNS, CDR2 SASEGT, per germline. Trimming shortened V by 10 bases and J by 4 bases, and 10 bases separated the two germline ends. As DNA, the CDR3 is TGTGCCACACAGTTTAGCACCGGGGAGCTGTTTTTT. This encodes CATQFSTGELFF.

This clone occurred once. V usage is TRBV5-5 and J usage is TRBJ1-1, with a weak D call TRBD1 (6 bases). V lost 3 bases, J lost 0 bases, and 18 bases lay in between. This CDR3 is 17 amino acids long. Per germline, CDR1 SGHKS and CDR2 YYEKEE (reference sequence). The CDR3 nucleotides are TGTGCCAGCAGCTCGACCGACAGGCCCACGGTGAACACTGAAGCTTTCTTT. Its protein product is CASSSTDRPTVNTEAFF. Together with reference TRBV5-5 and TRBJ1-1, the CDR3 gives the full variable domain: DAGVTQSPTHLIKTRGQQVTLRCSPISGHKSVSWYQQVLGQGPQFIFQYYEKEERGRGNFPDRFSARQFPNYSSELNVNALLLGDSALYLCASSSTDRPTVNTEAFFGQGTRLTVV.

This clone was seen only once. The chain recombines TRBV4-1 with TRBJ2-5, with TRBD2 as a possible D gene (6 bases). The CDR3 covers 16 residues. Germline CDR1 is MGHRA and CDR2 is YSYEKL. Deletions cut 1 base from V and 5 bases from J, with 17 bases between. The CDR3 sequence is CASSQVLEGNRETQYF. As DNA, the CDR3 is TGCGCCAGCAGCCAAGTTTTGGAGGGCAACAGGGAGACCCAGTACTTC.

This clone showed up just a few times. The rearrangement joins TRBV10-3 to TRBJ1-6, with a possible D match to TRBD1 (5 bases). The CDR3 length is 13 residues. The germline CDR1 and CDR2 sequences are ENHRY and SYGVKD. Trimming took 7 bases from V and 8 from J, leaving 12 bases between them. CDR3 residues: CAITPRVDSPLHF. The DNA for the CDR3 is TGTGCCATCACCCCCAGGGTAGATTCACCCCTCCACTTT.

The gene calls are TRBV19 and TRBJ1-2; D gene uncertain. Per germline, CDR1 LNHDA and CDR2 SQIVND (reference sequence). Trimming took off 3 bases at V and 4 bases at J, with 12 bases between the two ends. This CDR3 is 14 amino acids long. The CDR3 bases are TGTGCCAGTAGTATTGTAACGGGCAGCTATGGCTACACCTTC. This sequence encodes CASSIVTGSYGYTF.

The chain combines TRBV5-4 with TRBJ1-3; D unclear. Germline CDR1 is SGHNT and CDR2 is YYREEE (reference sequence). V was shortened by 4 bases and J by 0 bases, with 5 bases between the two germline ends. The CDR3 runs 13 residues. The CDR3 here is CASSANSGNTIYF. CDR3 nucleotides: TGTGCCAGCAGCGCCAACTCTGGAAACACCATATATTTT.

This chain uses TRBV5-1 with TRBJ2-3; D possibly corresponds to TRBD1 (6 bases). Germline-derived CDR1 and CDR2 are SGHRS and YFSETQ. Between the trimmed V and J ends, which lost 0 bases and 0 bases, there was a span of 23 bases. The CDR3 extends over 20 amino acids. CDR3 protein: CASSLVKDRLPIFSTDTQYF. The CDR3 nucleotides are TGCGCCAGCAGCTTGGTTAAAGACAGGCTCCCCATCTTTAGCACAGATACGCAGTATTTT.

The chain is built from TRBV5-1 and TRBJ1-5; a possible D gene is TRBD1 (6 bases). The CDR3 length is 16 residues. Germline V CDR1 and CDR2: SGHRS, YFSETQ. Trimming left V 4 bases short and J 2 bases short, with 16 bases between. The CDR3 spells CASSPLGGQGNQPQHF. CDR3 nucleotide sequence: TGCGCCAGCAGCCCACTGGGGGGGCAGGGCAATCAGCCCCAGCATTTT.

This chain joins TRBV6-5 and TRBJ1-2; no clear D gene. The V end was cut by 0 bases, the J end by 4 bases, with 15 bases between. The germline CDR1 and CDR2 sequences are MNHEY and SVGAGI. This CDR3 is built from 16 residues. The DNA for the CDR3 is TGTGCCAGCAGTTACTCAGACAACTTCGGCGGCTATGGCTACACCTTC. This codes for CASSYSDNFGGYGYTF.

The CDR3 DNA follows: TGTGCCAGCAGCTCCACAGTCAATCAGCCCCAGCATTTT. Translated: CASSSTVNQPQHF. V usage is TRBV11-2 and J usage is TRBJ1-5; D unresolved. The length of the CDR3 is 13 residues. Looked up from germline, CDR1 is SGHAT and CDR2 is FQNNGV. The V end was cut by 4 bases, the J end by 3 bases, with 7 bases between.

This chain links TRBV10-3 with TRBJ1-1, with a tentative D call TRBD1 (5 bases). Trimming left V 4 bases short and J 6 bases short, with 18 bases between. Germline values: CDR1 ENHRY, CDR2 SYGVKD. The CDR3 is 15 amino acids. Here the CDR3 DNA reads TGTGCCATCAGTGTCGGAGCCGGGCGAGGGGCTGAAGCTTTCTTT. It codes for CAISVGAGRGAEAFF.

The genes are TRBV5-4 and TRBJ2-7; 8 bases align to TRBD1. This CDR3 contains 15 residues. Per the germline V gene, CDR1 is SGHNT and CDR2 is YYREEE (reference sequence). Losses at the gene ends were 2 bases for V and 0 bases for J; bases not matched to a gene: 4. CDR3 DNA: TGTGCCAGCAGCTTCGGACAGGGTCACTCCTACGAGCAGTACTTC. Protein: CASSFGQGHSYEQYF.

The V gene is TRBV7-9, the J gene TRBJ2-1, with 9 bases fitting TRBD2. Germline CDR1 is SEHNR and CDR2 is FQNEAQ (reference sequence). J gave up 5 bases and V 4 bases, and 6 bases lay outside the gene matches. The CDR3 is made up of 15 amino acids. The CDR3 coding sequence is TGTGCCAGCAGCTCCCTAGCGGGGATTAACAATGAGCAGTTCTTC. It yields the protein CASSSLAGINNEQFF.

This chain's CDR3 is CASSIAPGSYNEQFF. The CDR3, as DNA: TGTGCCAGTAGTATAGCTCCGGGGTCTTACAATGAGCAGTTCTTC. The gene calls are TRBV19 and TRBJ2-1; TRBD2 might be the D (5 bases). Trimming took 1 base from V and 4 from J, leaving 11 bases between them. CDR3 length: 15 residues. CDR1 is LNHDA and CDR2 is SQIVND in the germline V gene (reference sequence). The whole variable domain, filled in from reference TRBV19 and TRBJ2-1, reads DGGITQSPKYLFRKEGQNVTLSCEQNLNHDAMYWYRQDPGQGLRLIYYSQIVNDFQKGDIAEGYSVSREKKESFPLTVTSAQKNPTAFYLCASSIAPGSYNEQFFGPGTRLTVL.

This clone was counted between two and nine times. The chain has TRBV7-8 and TRBJ1-4; D call uncertain. Germline loops: CDR1 SGHVS, CDR2 FQNEAQ. Trimming removed 5 bases at V and 1 base at J, with 17 bases between. The CDR3 is made up of 17 amino acids. CDR3 protein: CASSTSPLLQTNEKLFF. The DNA for the CDR3 is TGTGCCAGCAGCACCTCCCCCCTCCTGCAAACTAATGAAAAACTGTTTTTT.

J is TRBJ1-1 and V is TRBV4-1; 8 bases line up with TRBD1. This CDR3 is built from 15 residues. With V trimmed by 4 bases and J by 1 base, 5 bases remained unmatched. Per germline, CDR1 MGHRA and CDR2 YSYEKL. Here the CDR3 DNA reads TGCGCCAGCAGCCCCGGACAGGGAGCGAACACTGAAGCTTTCTTT. This translates into CASSPGQGANTEAFF.

As DNA, the CDR3 is TGTGCCAGCAGTCCCGCTCCCTCTACGACAGGGAACTACGAGCAGTACTTC. Translation gives CASSPAPSTTGNYEQYF. The gene calls are TRBV2 and TRBJ2-7, with TRBD1 identical over 7 bases. CDR1 is SNHLY and CDR2 is FYNNEI in the germline V gene. V lost 5 bases to trimming and J lost 3 bases; unmatched junction nucleotides: 16. This CDR3 is built from 17 residues. Full variable domain (rest looked up from reference TRBV2 and TRBJ2-7): EPEVTQTPSHQVTQMGQEVILRCVPISNHLYFYWYRQILGQKVEFLVSFYNNEISEKSEIFDDQFSVERPDGSNFTLKIRSTKLEDSAMYFCASSPAPSTTGNYEQYFGPGTRLTVT.

CDR3 in amino acids: CASSLGENTEAFF. In DNA, the CDR3 is TGTGCCAGCAGCTTAGGAGAGAACACTGAAGCTTTCTTT. The gene calls are TRBV7-2 and TRBJ1-1, with no clear D. The CDR3 length is 13 residues. Trimming left V 1 base short and J 1 base short, with 4 bases between. Germline V gene sequence: CDR1 SGHTA, CDR2 FQGNSA.

J is TRBJ2-4 and V is TRBV29-1; 10 nucleotides line up with TRBD1. Trimming took 7 bases from V and 7 from J; bases not matched to a gene: 4. The V gene's germline CDR1 is SQVTM and CDR2 ANQGSEA. The length of the CDR3 is 12 residues. The CDR3: CSGGTGDNIQYF. The CDR3 DNA follows: TGCAGCGGCGGGACAGGGGACAACATTCAGTACTTC.

The chain joins TRBV27 to TRBJ2-7, with a tentative D call TRBD2 (5 bases). Trimming cost V 5 bases and J 7 bases, with 15 bases left between them. Germline CDR1 is MNHEY and CDR2 is SMNVEV (reference sequence). The CDR3 has 13 residues. The CDR3 loop is CASSTPSGKEQYF. Written as DNA, the CDR3 is TGTGCCAGCAGTACCCCCAGCGGTAAGGAGCAGTACTTC.

This clone has just one count. The rearrangement joins TRBV6-6 to TRBJ2-2; weak D call: TRBD2 (6 bases). From germline, CDR1 is MNHNY and CDR2 SVGAGI (reference sequence). The CDR3 is 14 amino acids. V lost 10 bases and J lost 1, with 13 bases in between. CDR3 sequence (DNA): TGTGCCACTTCCCGACTAGAGAACACCGGGGAGCTGTTTTTT. Translation: CATSRLENTGELFF.

The chain has TRBV5-6 and TRBJ1-2, with no clear D. V was pared by 4 bases and J by 0 bases, with 7 bases between. CDR1 and CDR2 (germline): SGHDT, YYEEEE. The CDR3 length is 13 residues. The CDR3 DNA follows: TGTGCCAGCAGCCTAGGACCTAACTATGGCTACACCTTC. Its translation: CASSLGPNYGYTF.